The 15 T cell receptor beta chains presented below share a single source sample, sequenced in a study of T cell changes during pregnancy in multiple sclerosis. Some clones are missing from TCRdb's copy, which holds only in-frame ones; the method was immunoSEQ multiplex PCR. The sample has around 80,000 clones; 92% are singletons. The sequenced sample was peripheral blood, obtained before pregnancy. These receptors were collected from a female donor with multiple sclerosis, enrolled in a pregnancy study.

The chain couples TRBV30 to TRBJ1-5; 9 bases align to TRBD1. Germline V lookup: CDR1 GTSNPN, CDR2 SVGIG (reference sequence). With 1 base clipped from V and 5 bases from J, the junction kept 6 bases outside the gene matches. The CDR3 has 15 residues. The CDR3 spells CAWSAGQGNHQPQHF. Written as DNA, the CDR3 is TGTGCCTGGAGTGCCGGACAGGGGAACCATCAGCCCCAGCATTTT.

V gene TRBV2 combines with J gene TRBJ2-7; TRBD2 is a possible D gene (6 bases). CDR1 SNHLY and CDR2 FYNNEI come from the germline V gene. The CDR3 loop spans 15 amino acids. Trimming removed 5 bases at V and 1 base at J, with 15 bases between. The CDR3 sequence: CASSKSGSYSYEQYF. In DNA, the CDR3 is TGTGCCAGCAGTAAAAGCGGGTCCTATTCCTACGAGCAGTACTTC.

The J gene is TRBJ2-3, the V gene TRBV19; D uncertain. Trimming left V 8 bases short and J 0 bases short, with 9 bases between. Germline V gives CDR1 LNHDA, CDR2 SQIVND (reference sequence). This CDR3 is 13 amino acids long. This CDR3 is CASSGSSTDTQYF. In DNA, the CDR3 is TGTGCCAGTTCCGGGTCCAGCACAGATACGCAGTATTTT.

This clone was detected a few times. This chain links TRBV6-5 with TRBJ1-2; no reliable D call. Germline V gives CDR1 MNHEY, CDR2 SVGAGI. The length of the CDR3 is 12 residues. Trimming removed 6 bases at V and 8 bases at J, with 13 bases between. The CDR3 is CASRRAAGGYTF. The CDR3 DNA sequence: TGTGCCAGCAGACGGGCGGCGGGAGGCTACACCTTC.

The gene calls are TRBV6-5 and TRBJ2-7; TRBD2 matches 9 bases. CDR3 length: 13 amino acids. The germline CDR1 and CDR2 sequences are MNHEY and SVGAGI. J lost 4 bases, V lost 5 bases, and 3 bases had no gene match. CDR3 in amino acids: CASSTGLAYEQYF. DNA of the CDR3: TGTGCCAGCAGTACGGGACTAGCTTACGAGCAGTACTTC.

V gene TRBV6-6 combines with J gene TRBJ1-2; the D gene is possibly TRBD1 (5 bases). The CDR3 has 12 amino acids. The ends were cut back, 5 bases at V and 8 bases at J, with 12 bases in the middle. The germline CDR1 and CDR2 sequences are MNHNY and SVGAGI (reference sequence). Here the CDR3 reads CASSAGTQGYTF. The DNA for the CDR3 is TGTGCCAGCAGTGCGGGGACGCAAGGCTACACCTTC.

V is TRBV4-3 and J is TRBJ1-2; D is uncertain. This CDR3 has 16 amino acids. V shed 0 bases and J shed 2 bases, with 13 bases lying between them. CDR1 is LGHNA and CDR2 is YSLEER in the germline V gene. DNA of the CDR3: TGCGCCAGCAGCCAAGATGCGAGGAAGGAAAACTATGGCTACACCTTC. Translation: CASSQDARKENYGYTF.

This clone was detected once. This rearrangement joins TRBV9 to TRBJ2-1; 8 bases match TRBD2. Germline-derived CDR1 and CDR2 are SGDLS and YYNGEE. The CDR3 totals 16 residues. V shed 3 bases and J 5 bases; nucleotides not matched to a gene: 10. The CDR3 loop reads CASSGGMGLGDNEQFF. CDR3 in DNA: TGTGCCAGCAGCGGAGGAATGGGACTAGGGGACAATGAGCAGTTCTTC.

J is TRBJ1-5 and V is TRBV2, with 9 bases that match TRBD1. CDR3 length equals 14 residues. The junction had 5 bases not matched to a gene; V was cut back by 4 bases and J by 7 bases. Germline-derived CDR1 and CDR2 are SNHLY and FYNNEI. CDR3: CASSVGQGIQPQHF. CDR3 DNA sequence: TGTGCCAGCAGTGTGGGACAGGGTATACAGCCCCAGCATTTT. Looking up the rest from reference TRBV2 and TRBJ1-5 gives the full variable domain: EPEVTQTPSHQVTQMGQEVILRCVPISNHLYFYWYRQILGQKVEFLVSFYNNEISEKSEIFDDQFSVERPDGSNFTLKIRSTKLEDSAMYFCASSVGQGIQPQHFGDGTRLSIL.

This clone was seen once. The chain joins TRBV6-1 to TRBJ2-5; 7 nucleotides match TRBD1. The germline CDR1 and CDR2 sequences are MNHNS and SASEGT. The CDR3 consists of 15 residues. The ends lost 6 bases at V and 0 bases at J; junction bases unmatched: 7. CDR3 amino acids: CASSDRARYQETQYF. CDR3 nucleotides: TGTGCCAGCAGCGACAGGGCCCGGTACCAAGAGACCCAGTACTTC.

V gene TRBV20-1 combines with J gene TRBJ2-1; D gene ambiguous. The CDR3 runs 10 residues. The germline V gene encodes CDR1 DFQATT and CDR2 SNEGSKA (reference sequence). CDR3 region: CSAELREQFF. The CDR3 DNA sequence: TGCAGCGCTGAGCTACGGGAGCAGTTCTTC.

The chain recombines TRBV19 with TRBJ1-1; possibly TRBD1 for D (6 bases). The CDR3 is 13 amino acids. V lost 4 bases and J 1 base, leaving 7 bases between the germline ends. Germline V lookup: CDR1 LNHDA, CDR2 SQIVND (reference sequence). DNA for the CDR3: TGTGCCAGTAGTAGGGGGCCGAACACTGAAGCTTTCTTT. This translates into CASSRGPNTEAFF.

The chain joins TRBV10-3 to TRBJ2-1; TRBD2 is a possible D gene (5 bases). V was trimmed by 2 bases and J by 3 bases, leaving 8 bases between them. Germline V gene sequence: CDR1 ENHRY, CDR2 SYGVKD. CDR3 length: 14 amino acids. CDR3 DNA sequence: TGTGCCATCAGTGAGGGGAGTTTCTACAATGAGCAGTTCTTC. It codes for CAISEGSFYNEQFF.

V gene TRBV7-2 combines with J gene TRBJ2-1; 9 bases agree with TRBD2. V lost 5 bases to trimming and J lost 3 bases; unmatched junction nucleotides: 5. The CDR3 totals 15 residues. CDR1 and CDR2 from the germline V gene are SGHTA and FQGNSA. The CDR3 coding sequence is TGTGCCAGCAGCCCTAGCGGGAATAGCTACAATGAGCAGTTCTTC. It encodes CASSPSGNSYNEQFF.

The J gene is TRBJ2-1, the V gene TRBV5-4; 8 bases agree with TRBD2. The CDR3 is 14 amino acids. CDR1 and CDR2 (germline): SGHNT, YYREEE (reference sequence). V shed 3 bases, J shed 5 bases, and the junction held 4 bases outside the gene matches. CDR3: CASSSAAGDNEQFF. In nucleotides, the CDR3 is TGTGCCAGCAGCTCCGCAGCGGGGGACAATGAGCAGTTCTTC. The entire variable domain, with the rest obtained from reference TRBV5-4 and TRBJ2-1, is as follows: ETGVTQSPTHLIKTRGQQVTLRCSSQSGHNTVSWYQQALGQGPQFIFQYYREEENGRGNFPPRFSGLQFPNYSSELNVNALELDDSALYLCASSSAAGDNEQFFGPGTRLTVL.